This T cell receptor (beta chain) was sequenced for a study of T cell responses to AZD1222 COVID-19 vaccine. Study at large: The study pooled second doses at about 4 or about 12 weeks. The study, taken as a whole, reports: Unmutated variant regions are reportedly targeted by nearly half of spike-specific TCRs. Dominant at 160-218 and 743-854, vaccine-associated CD4 TCRs also spanned spike.

TCRdb's copy holds only in-frame clones and misses some; the assay was immunoSEQ multiplex PCR. Here the sample spans tens of thousands of clones, around 90% being singletons. Remarks on this clone: Its target is not known.

This receptor was taken from an adult in good health. This material consisted of peripheral blood, taken on day 0 of AZD1222 vaccination.

In DNA form, the CDR3 reads TGTGCCAGCACCAGGGGGTTTGGTGAGCAGTACTTC. Protein product: CASTRGFGEQYF. The chain uses TRBV6-5 and TRBJ2-7, with 7 bases matching TRBD1. Germline CDR1 and CDR2: MNHEY and SVGAGI. V trimming: 7 bases; J trimming: 7 bases; junction bases outside the gene matches: 7. This CDR3 has 12 residues.